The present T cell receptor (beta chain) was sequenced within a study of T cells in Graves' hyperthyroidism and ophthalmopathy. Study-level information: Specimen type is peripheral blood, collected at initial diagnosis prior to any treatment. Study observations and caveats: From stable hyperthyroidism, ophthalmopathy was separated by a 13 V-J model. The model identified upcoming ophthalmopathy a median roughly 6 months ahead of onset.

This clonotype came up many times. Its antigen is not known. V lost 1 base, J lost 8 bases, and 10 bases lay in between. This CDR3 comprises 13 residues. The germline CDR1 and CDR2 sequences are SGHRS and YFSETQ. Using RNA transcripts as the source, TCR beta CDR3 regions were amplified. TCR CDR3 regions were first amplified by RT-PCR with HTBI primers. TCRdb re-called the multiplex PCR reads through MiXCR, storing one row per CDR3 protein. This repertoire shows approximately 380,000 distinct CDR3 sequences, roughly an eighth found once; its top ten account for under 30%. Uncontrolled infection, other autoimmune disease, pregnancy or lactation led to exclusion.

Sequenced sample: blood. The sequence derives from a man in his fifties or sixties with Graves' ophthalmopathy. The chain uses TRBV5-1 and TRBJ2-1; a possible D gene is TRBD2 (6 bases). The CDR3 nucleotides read TGCGCCAGCAGCTTGTTGGGAGGTGATGAGCAGTTCTTC. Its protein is CASSLLGGDEQFF.